This T cell receptor beta chain was recovered during a study of T cell repertoires in cytomegalovirus infection. Background on the study: CMV epitopes used comprised recently identified HLA-C-restricted ones and well-studied HLA-B-restricted ones. Evidence of both CMV infection and a matching HLA type came from public TCR beta signatures. Regarding the study as a whole: CMV-specific TCR beta clonotypes restricted by HLA-C dominated the ex vivo response. Using cumulative public TCR beta family frequency, the authors identified those who carried CMV together with the relevant HLA.

Per the germline V gene, CDR1 is MGHRA and CDR2 is YSYEKL. The CDR3 totals 16 residues. Deletions cut 0 bases from V and 3 bases from J, with 12 bases between. This clonotype appeared a few times. The antigen is unknown. TCRdb reprocessed the reads with MiXCR, giving one entry per CDR3 protein. In the table there are 200,000 to 250,000 distinct CDR3 sequences, less than 50% of which are singletons. Here the sequenced sample was CD8+ T cells from cultured PBMCs, taken from culture after CMV antigen stimulation. The source is a human donor in good health (CMV status not recorded). Some clones in this sample may be carry-over from other donors' samples. The chain couples TRBV4-1 to TRBJ1-5; D is ambiguous. Here the CDR3 DNA reads TGCGCCAGCAGCCAAGAGGTCAGGAACTACAATCAGCCCCAGCATTTT. This gives the protein CASSQEVRNYNQPQHF.